This TCR beta chain was sequenced in a study of shared clonotypes between healthy human individuals. Study findings and constraints: When compared with the clonotypes that were shared by all four sorted-subset donors, the non-shared clonotypes turned out to have lower generation probabilities.

CD45RO-negative, CCR7-selected cells formed the naive CD8 fraction, which excluded terminally differentiated effector memory CD45RA+ cells. None of the donors, who were healthy HIV-negative adults, had recently had acute infections or vaccinations. The CDR3 consists of 17 residues. V was trimmed by 5 bases and J by 0 bases, leaving 19 bases between them. Germline V gene data show CDR1 as MNHEY and CDR2 as SMNVEV (reference sequence). Points on this clone: Its antigen is still unknown.

This was a deep-level run. For sorted subsets, about 0.2 ug DNA per replicate equaled some 27,000 T cell genomes. Some clones are missing from TCRdb's copy, which holds only in-frame ones; the method was immunoSEQ multiplex PCR. The table records millions of clones, approximately 94% of them present only once. This sequence joins TRBV27 and TRBJ1-1; the D gene is possibly TRBD1 (6 bases). The receptor was isolated from a man younger than 30 in good health. The specimen was naive CD8+ T cells sorted from blood. In DNA, the CDR3 is TGTGCCAGCAGTCCCCGGACAGTACTCTACATGAACACTGAAGCTTTCTTT. Protein sequence: CASSPRTVLYMNTEAFF.